One and the same sample provided the 14 T cell receptor beta chains below, sequenced in a study of vaccination and CD4 T cells after COVID-19. Treatment in this sample: approximately nine-day PBMC culture with coronavirus spike peptide pools or control peptides (ViraFEST assay). What these receptors recognize is not known. The Oncomine TCR Beta short-read assay was applied to DNA of cultured CD4+ T cells. TCRdb recomputed calls from the PCR reads with MiXCR, one row per CDR3 protein. The sample shows about 14,000 distinct CDR3 sequences, roughly 73% of them seen only once. Input material: CD4+ T cells from blood, cultured in vitro. The receptors originated from a human donor who had recovered from COVID-19.

Sample share makes this clonotype medium-sized. The chain couples TRBV20-1 to TRBJ1-3; a weak D match, TRBD1 (5 bases). CDR1 DFQATT and CDR2 SNEGSKA come from the germline V gene (reference sequence). Trimming removed 7 bases from V and 4 bases from J, with 14 bases in between. CDR3 size: 13 residues. CDR3 loop: CSVIAGRGNTIYF. CDR3 DNA: TGCAGTGTCATCGCAGGGAGAGGAAACACCATATATTTT.

V and J are TRBV7-2 and TRBJ2-6; D gene unclear. The CDR3 runs to 15 residues. Trimming shortened V by 5 bases and J by 2 bases, and 10 bases separated the two germline ends. The germline V gene encodes CDR1 SGHTA and CDR2 FQGNSA. The CDR3 DNA follows: TGTGCCAGCAGCACAGCAGGTGCTGGGGCCAACGTCCTGACTTTC. Amino acid sequence: CASSTAGAGANVLTF.

The J gene is TRBJ1-5, the V gene TRBV15; D not certain. Trimming removed 0 bases from V and 9 bases from J, with 18 bases in between. The germline gives CDR1 LNHNV, CDR2 YYDKDF (reference sequence). CDR3 length equals 16 residues. The CDR3 bases are TGTGCCACCAGCAGAGATAAGGGAGACTCCCCTCGGCCCCAGCATTTT. Translating it yields CATSRDKGDSPRPQHF.

This clonotype has only one observation. V and J are TRBV6-5 and TRBJ2-5, with TRBD2 identical over 7 bases. The junction had 6 bases not matched to a gene; V was cut back by 4 bases and J by 1 base. The CDR3 covers 15 residues. Germline CDR1 reads MNHEY; CDR2 reads SVGAGI. CDR3 residues: CASSLAGNTQETQYF. DNA of the CDR3: TGTGCCAGCAGTTTAGCGGGTAACACCCAAGAGACCCAGTACTTC.

The chain recombines TRBV20-1 with TRBJ2-6; 9 nucleotides match TRBD1. The V gene's germline CDR1 is DFQATT and CDR2 SNEGSKA (reference sequence). This CDR3 is 16 amino acids long. V dropped 6 bases and J dropped 1; count of bases not matched to a gene: 7. CDR3 bases: TGCAGTGCGAGGGGGACAGGGAGATCTGGGGCCAACGTCCTGACTTTC. The encoded protein is CSARGTGRSGANVLTF.

This clonotype was detected a few times. The chain combines TRBV7-2 with TRBJ1-4; possible D gene TRBD1, 6 bases. CDR1 and CDR2 from the germline V gene are SGHTA and FQGNSA. This CDR3 region has 14 residues. Trimming left V 2 bases short and J 8 bases short, with 12 bases between. CDR3 nucleotide sequence: TGTGCCAGCAGCTTATCAGGGACACGGGAAAAACTGTTTTTT. As protein: CASSLSGTREKLFF. Complete variable domain (other parts from reference TRBV7-2 and TRBJ1-4): GAGVSQSPSNKVTEKGKDVELRCDPISGHTALYWYRQSLGQGLEFLIYFQGNSAPDKSGLPSDRFSAERTGGSVSTLTIQRTQQEDSAVYLCASSLSGTREKLFFGSGTQLSVL.

This rearrangement joins TRBV2 to TRBJ2-5, with a possible D match to TRBD1 (6 bases). Germline lookup yields CDR1 SNHLY and CDR2 FYNNEI. CDR3 length: 12 amino acids. V dropped 3 bases and J dropped 4 bases, with 6 bases sitting between them. In DNA, the CDR3 is TGTGCCAGCAGTGAGGACAGAGAGACCCAGTACTTC. This encodes CASSEDRETQYF.

In DNA form, the CDR3 reads TGCAGTGCTAGAGATCCTAAGCGGGAGTCCCACGAGCAGTACTTC. Amino acid sequence: CSARDPKRESHEQYF. V is TRBV20-1 and J is TRBJ2-7; 8 positions agree with TRBD2. After removal of 0 bases from V and 5 bases from J, the junction contained 9 bases not matched to a gene. Germline V gene data show CDR1 as DFQATT and CDR2 as SNEGSKA (reference sequence). CDR3 length equals 15 residues.

This sequence joins TRBV2 and TRBJ1-1, with 8 nucleotides matching TRBD1. The CDR3 is 14 amino acids. Germline CDR1 reads SNHLY; CDR2 reads FYNNEI. Trimming at V came to 7 bases and at J to 4 bases, leaving 8 bases not matched to a gene. CDR3 in amino acids: CASKSGGVITEAFF. The CDR3 DNA reads as TGTGCCAGCAAATCAGGGGGCGTGATCACTGAAGCTTTCTTT.

This clonotype ranks as medium-sized. The chain couples TRBV7-6 to TRBJ1-1; D is undetermined. Germline loops: CDR1 SGHVS, CDR2 FNYEAQ. V gave up 0 bases and J gave up 0 bases, with 8 bases separating them. This CDR3 is 15 amino acids long. The CDR3: CASSLAKGLNTEAFF. The CDR3 nucleotides are TGTGCCAGCAGCTTAGCGAAGGGTCTGAACACTGAAGCTTTCTTT.

The CDR3: CASSDSGGDNQPQHF. CDR3 coding DNA: TGTGCCAGCAGTGACTCAGGGGGCGACAATCAGCCCCAGCATTTT. This rearrangement joins TRBV6-4 to TRBJ1-5, with 7 positions matching TRBD1. Looked up from germline, CDR1 is MRHNA and CDR2 is SNTAGT. Trimming removed 0 bases from V and 3 bases from J; junction bases left unmatched: 2. The length of the CDR3 is 15 residues.

This clonotype was detected once. The rearrangement uses TRBV27 and TRBJ2-2, with TRBD1 identical over 9 bases. Germline CDR1 is MNHEY and CDR2 is SMNVEV (reference sequence). This CDR3 region has 15 residues. With V trimmed by 6 bases and J by 9 bases, 11 bases remained unmatched. The CDR3 protein is CASRAGTGYLWELFF. DNA for the CDR3: TGTGCCAGCAGAGCCGGGACAGGGTATCTTTGGGAGCTGTTTTTT.

This chain joins TRBV20-1 and TRBJ1-5; 7 bases line up with TRBD1. Germline V gene sequence: CDR1 DFQATT, CDR2 SNEGSKA (reference sequence). The CDR3 covers 12 residues. V was clipped by 5 bases and J by 6 bases; unmatched bases: 4. The CDR3, as DNA: TGCAGTGCTGAAGGGGACAGTCAGCCCCAGCATTTT. It encodes CSAEGDSQPQHF.

V and J are TRBV7-2 and TRBJ1-5; D gene uncertain. The germline V gene has CDR1 SGHTA and CDR2 FQGNSA. The CDR3 totals 13 residues. Trimming removed 5 bases at V and 0 bases at J, with 5 bases between. CDR3 in amino acids: CASSGRSNQPQHF. CDR3 sequence (DNA): TGTGCCAGCAGCGGTCGTAGCAATCAGCCCCAGCATTTT.